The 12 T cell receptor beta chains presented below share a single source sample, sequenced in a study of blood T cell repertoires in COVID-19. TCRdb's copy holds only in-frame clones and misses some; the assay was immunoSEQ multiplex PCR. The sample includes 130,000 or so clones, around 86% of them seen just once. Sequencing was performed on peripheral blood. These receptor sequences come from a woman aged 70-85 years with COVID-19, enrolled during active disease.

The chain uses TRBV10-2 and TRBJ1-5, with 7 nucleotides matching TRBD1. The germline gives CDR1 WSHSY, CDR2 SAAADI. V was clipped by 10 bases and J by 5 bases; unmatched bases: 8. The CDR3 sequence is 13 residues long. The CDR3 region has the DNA TGCGCCACCGCGACAGGGTTGGATCAGCCCCAGCATTTT. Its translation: CATATGLDQPQHF.

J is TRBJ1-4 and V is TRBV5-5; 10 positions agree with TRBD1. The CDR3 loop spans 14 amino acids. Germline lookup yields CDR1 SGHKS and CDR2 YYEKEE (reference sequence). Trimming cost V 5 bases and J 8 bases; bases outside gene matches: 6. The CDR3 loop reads CASSRTGGREKLFF. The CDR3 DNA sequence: TGTGCCAGCAGTCGGACAGGGGGTCGGGAAAAACTGTTTTTT.

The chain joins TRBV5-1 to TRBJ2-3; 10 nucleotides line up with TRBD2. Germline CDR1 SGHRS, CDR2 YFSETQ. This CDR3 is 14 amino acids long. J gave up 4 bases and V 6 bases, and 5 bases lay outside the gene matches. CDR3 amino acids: CASMGSGGADTQYF. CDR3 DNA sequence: TGCGCCAGCATGGGAAGCGGGGGGGCAGATACGCAGTATTTT. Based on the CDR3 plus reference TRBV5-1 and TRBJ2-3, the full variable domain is KAGVTQTPRYLIKTRGQQVTLSCSPISGHRSVSWYQQTPGQGLQFLFEYFSETQRNKGNFPGRFSGRQFSNSRSEMNVSTLELGDSALYLCASMGSGGADTQYFGPGTRLTVL.

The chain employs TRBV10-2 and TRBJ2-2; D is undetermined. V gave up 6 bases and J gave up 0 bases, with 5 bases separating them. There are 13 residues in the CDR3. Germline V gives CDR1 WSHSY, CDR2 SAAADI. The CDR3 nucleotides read TGCGCCAGCAGGTACTCGAACACCGGGGAGCTGTTTTTT. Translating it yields CASRYSNTGELFF.

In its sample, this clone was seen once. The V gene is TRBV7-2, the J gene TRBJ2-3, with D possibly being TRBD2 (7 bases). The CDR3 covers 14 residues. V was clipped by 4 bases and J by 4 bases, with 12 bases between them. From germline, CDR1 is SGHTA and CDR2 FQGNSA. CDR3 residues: CASSSTGGSDTQYF. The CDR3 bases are TGTGCCAGCAGCTCGACGGGGGGCTCAGATACGCAGTATTTT.

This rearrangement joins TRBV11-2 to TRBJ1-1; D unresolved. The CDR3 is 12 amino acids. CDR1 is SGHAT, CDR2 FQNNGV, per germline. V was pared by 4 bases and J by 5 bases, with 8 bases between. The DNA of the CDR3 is TGTGCCAGCAGCTCTCTCTATACTGAAGCTTTCTTT. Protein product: CASSSLYTEAFF. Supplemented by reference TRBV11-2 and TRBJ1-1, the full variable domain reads EAGVAQSPRYKIIEKRQSVAFWCNPISGHATLYWYQQILGQGPKLLIQFQNNGVVDDSQLPKDRFSAERLKGVDSTLKIQPAKLEDSAVYLCASSSLYTEAFFGQGTRLTVV.

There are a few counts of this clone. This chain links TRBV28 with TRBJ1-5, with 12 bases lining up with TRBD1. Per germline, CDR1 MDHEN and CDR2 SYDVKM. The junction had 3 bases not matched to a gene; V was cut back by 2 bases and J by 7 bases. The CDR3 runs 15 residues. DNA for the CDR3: TGTGCCAGCAGTTTAGGGACAGGGGGCCGACAGCCCCAGCATTTT. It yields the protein CASSLGTGGRQPQHF. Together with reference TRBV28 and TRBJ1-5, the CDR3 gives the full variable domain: DVKVTQSSRYLVKRTGEKVFLECVQDMDHENMFWYRQDPGLGLRLIYFSYDVKMKEKGDIPEGYSVSREKKERFSLILESASTNQTSMYLCASSLGTGGRQPQHFGDGTRLSIL.

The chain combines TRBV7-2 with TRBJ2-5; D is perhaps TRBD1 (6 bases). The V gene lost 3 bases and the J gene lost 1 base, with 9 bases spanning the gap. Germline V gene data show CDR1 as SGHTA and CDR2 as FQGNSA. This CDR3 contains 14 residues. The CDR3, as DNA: TGTGCCAGCAGCTTCAGGGGTCCCCAAGAGACCCAGTACTTC. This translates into CASSFRGPQETQYF.

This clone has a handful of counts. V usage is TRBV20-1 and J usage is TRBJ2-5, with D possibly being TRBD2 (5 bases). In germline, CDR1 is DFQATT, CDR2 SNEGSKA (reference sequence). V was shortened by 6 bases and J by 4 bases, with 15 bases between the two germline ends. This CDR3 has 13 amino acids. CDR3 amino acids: CSASSSAGETQYF. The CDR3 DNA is TGCAGTGCGAGTAGCAGTGCGGGAGAGACCCAGTACTTC.

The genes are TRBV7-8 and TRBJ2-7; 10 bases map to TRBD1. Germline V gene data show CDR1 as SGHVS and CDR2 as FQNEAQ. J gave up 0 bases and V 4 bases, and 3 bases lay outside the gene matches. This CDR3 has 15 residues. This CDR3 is CASSSGTGVSYEQYF. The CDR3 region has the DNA TGTGCCAGCAGCTCTGGGACAGGGGTCTCCTACGAGCAGTACTTC.

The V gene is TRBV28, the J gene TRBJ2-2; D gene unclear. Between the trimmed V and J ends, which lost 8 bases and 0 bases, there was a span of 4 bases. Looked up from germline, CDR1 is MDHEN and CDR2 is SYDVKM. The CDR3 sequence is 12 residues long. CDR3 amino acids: CASQANTGELFF. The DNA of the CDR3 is TGTGCCAGCCAGGCGAACACCGGGGAGCTGTTTTTT. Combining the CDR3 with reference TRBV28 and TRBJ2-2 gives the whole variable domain DVKVTQSSRYLVKRTGEKVFLECVQDMDHENMFWYRQDPGLGLRLIYFSYDVKMKEKGDIPEGYSVSREKKERFSLILESASTNQTSMYLCASQANTGELFFGEGSRLTVL.

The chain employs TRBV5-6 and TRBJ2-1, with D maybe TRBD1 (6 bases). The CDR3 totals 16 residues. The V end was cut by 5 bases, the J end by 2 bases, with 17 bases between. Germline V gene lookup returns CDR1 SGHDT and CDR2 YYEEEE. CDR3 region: CASSGTRDIAYNEQFF. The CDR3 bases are TGTGCCAGCAGTGGGACCCGGGACATAGCCTACAATGAGCAGTTCTTC.